Described below is a single T cell receptor beta chain sequence and its context. The data belong to a study of blood T cell repertoires in COVID-19. About the study: Acute and convalescent COVID-19 samples came from the United States, Italy and Spain. Sources were T cells, B-cell-depleted T cells, or PBMCs; the material itself was cDNA or gDNA.

Trimming cost V 0 bases and J 5 bases, with 7 bases left between them. This CDR3 spans 13 amino acids. The V gene's germline CDR1 is LGHNA and CDR2 YSLEER. In the source study's methods: The assay estimated nucleated cells by amplifying reference gene primers. Repertoires were generated with immunoSEQ multiplex PCR, while TCRdb's copy carries only in-frame clones and drops some. V, J and clone size were drawn from that table, and D and trimming were deduced from the DNA. The sample lists 15,000 to 20,000 clones, 82% occurring once. Specimen: peripheral blood. The TCR comes from a human donor in a cohort sampled during active COVID-19. The chain combines TRBV4-3 with TRBJ1-1; a weak D match, TRBD1 (5 bases). CDR3 sequence: CASSQDAGTEAFF. The CDR3 bases are TGCGCCAGCAGCCAAGATGCAGGGACTGAAGCTTTCTTT.